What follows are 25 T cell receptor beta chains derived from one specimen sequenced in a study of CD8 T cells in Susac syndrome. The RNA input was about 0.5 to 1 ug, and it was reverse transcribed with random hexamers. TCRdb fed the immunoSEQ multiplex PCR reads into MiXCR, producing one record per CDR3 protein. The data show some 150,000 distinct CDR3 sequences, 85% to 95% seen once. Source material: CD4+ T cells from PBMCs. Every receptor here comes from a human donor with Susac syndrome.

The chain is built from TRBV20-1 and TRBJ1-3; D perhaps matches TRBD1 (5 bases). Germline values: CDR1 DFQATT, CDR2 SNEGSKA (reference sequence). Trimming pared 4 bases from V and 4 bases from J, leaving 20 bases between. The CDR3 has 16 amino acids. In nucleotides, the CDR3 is TGCAGTGCTAAAAGCCGGGGGGGAGAGGAAGGAAACACCATATATTTT. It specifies CSAKSRGGEEGNTIYF.

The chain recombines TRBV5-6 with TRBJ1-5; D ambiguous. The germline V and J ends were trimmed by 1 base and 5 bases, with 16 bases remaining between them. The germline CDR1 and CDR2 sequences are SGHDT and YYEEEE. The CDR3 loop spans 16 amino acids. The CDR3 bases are TGTGCCAGCAGCTTGAAAGGTCGCTCCTTCTATCAGCCCCAGCATTTT. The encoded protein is CASSLKGRSFYQPQHF.

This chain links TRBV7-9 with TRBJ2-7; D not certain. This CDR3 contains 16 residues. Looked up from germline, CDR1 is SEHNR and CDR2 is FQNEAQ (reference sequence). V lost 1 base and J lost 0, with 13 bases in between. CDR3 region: CASSLEVRASSYEQYF. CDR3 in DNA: TGTGCCAGCAGCTTAGAGGTACGGGCCAGCTCCTACGAGCAGTACTTC.

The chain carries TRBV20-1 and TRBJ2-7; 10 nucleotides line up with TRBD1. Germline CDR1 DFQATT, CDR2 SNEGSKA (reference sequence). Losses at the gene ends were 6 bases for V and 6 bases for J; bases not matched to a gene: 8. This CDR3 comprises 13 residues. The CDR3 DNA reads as TGCAGTGCCAGGGGACAGGGGAGCATCGAGCAGTACTTC. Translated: CSARGQGSIEQYF.

The CDR3, as DNA: TGCAGTGCTAAAGGGCCGGGACAGGGAGGAAGATTGGCTTTCTTT. Protein: CSAKGPGQGGRLAFF. This chain uses TRBV20-1 with TRBJ1-1; 9 bases fit TRBD1. CDR1 DFQATT and CDR2 SNEGSKA come from the germline V gene (reference sequence). The CDR3 loop spans 15 amino acids. V lost 4 bases and J lost 11; bases outside the gene matches: 17.

DNA for the CDR3: TGTGCCAGCAGTTCCCTGACAGGGGATAATTCACCCCTCCACTTT. Translated: CASSSLTGDNSPLHF. The V gene is TRBV27, the J gene TRBJ1-6, with TRBD1 matching over 8 bases. The CDR3 has 15 amino acids. V gave up 4 bases and J gave up 5 bases; unmatched junction bases: 4. The germline V gene encodes CDR1 MNHEY and CDR2 SMNVEV (reference sequence).

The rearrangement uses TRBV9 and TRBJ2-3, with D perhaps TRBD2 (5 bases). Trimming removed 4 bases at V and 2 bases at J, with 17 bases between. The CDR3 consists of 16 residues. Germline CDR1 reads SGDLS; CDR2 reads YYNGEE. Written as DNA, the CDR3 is TGTGCCAGCAGCCCAAGGGAGCAAACTCTCACAGATACGCAGTATTTT. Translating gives CASSPREQTLTDTQYF.

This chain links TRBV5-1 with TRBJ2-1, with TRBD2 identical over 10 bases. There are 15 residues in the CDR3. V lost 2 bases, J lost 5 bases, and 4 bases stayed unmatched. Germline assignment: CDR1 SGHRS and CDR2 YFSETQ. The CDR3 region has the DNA TGCGCCAGCAGCTTCCCAGCGGGGGGGAACAATGAGCAGTTCTTC. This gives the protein CASSFPAGGNNEQFF.

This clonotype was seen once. CDR3: CSVGGTGGTQYF. Here the CDR3 DNA reads TGCAGCGTAGGCGGTACCGGGGGTACGCAGTATTTT. The chain employs TRBV29-1 and TRBJ2-3; weak D call: TRBD2 (6 bases). This CDR3 has 12 amino acids. The germline gives CDR1 SQVTM, CDR2 ANQGSEA. Trimming took off 6 bases at V and 8 bases at J, with 15 bases between the two ends.

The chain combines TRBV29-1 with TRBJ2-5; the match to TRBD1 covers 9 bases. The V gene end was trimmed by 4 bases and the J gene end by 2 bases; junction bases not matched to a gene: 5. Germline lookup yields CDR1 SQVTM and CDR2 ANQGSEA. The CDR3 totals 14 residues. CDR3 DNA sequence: TGCAGCGTTGTTGGGACAGGGCCGCAAGAGACCCAGTACTTC. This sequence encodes CSVVGTGPQETQYF.

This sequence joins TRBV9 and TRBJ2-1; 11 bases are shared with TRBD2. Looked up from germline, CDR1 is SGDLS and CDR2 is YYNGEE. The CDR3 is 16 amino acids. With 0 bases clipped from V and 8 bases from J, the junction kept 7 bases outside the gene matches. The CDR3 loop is CASSVAPSGGIDEQFF. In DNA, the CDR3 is TGTGCCAGCAGCGTAGCTCCTAGCGGGGGGATCGATGAGCAGTTCTTC.

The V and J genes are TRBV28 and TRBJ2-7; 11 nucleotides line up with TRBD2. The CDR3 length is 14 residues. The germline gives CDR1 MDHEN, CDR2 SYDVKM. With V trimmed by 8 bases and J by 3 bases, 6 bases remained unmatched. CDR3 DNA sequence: TGTGCCAGCGATACTAGCGGGGGCCTCTACGAGCAGTACTTC. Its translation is CASDTSGGLYEQYF. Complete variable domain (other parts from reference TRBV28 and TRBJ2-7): DVKVTQSSRYLVKRTGEKVFLECVQDMDHENMFWYRQDPGLGLRLIYFSYDVKMKEKGDIPEGYSVSREKKERFSLILESASTNQTSMYLCASDTSGGLYEQYFGPGTRLTVT.

In DNA form, the CDR3 reads TGTGCCAGCAGCCAGGGACAGAGAAGGGACGAGCAGTACTTC. This codes for CASSQGQRRDEQYF. The V call is TRBV27, the J call TRBJ2-7; 7 bases are shared with TRBD1. This CDR3 is 14 amino acids long. V lost 6 bases and J lost 5; bases outside the gene matches: 10. CDR1 and CDR2 from the germline V gene are MNHEY and SMNVEV (reference sequence).

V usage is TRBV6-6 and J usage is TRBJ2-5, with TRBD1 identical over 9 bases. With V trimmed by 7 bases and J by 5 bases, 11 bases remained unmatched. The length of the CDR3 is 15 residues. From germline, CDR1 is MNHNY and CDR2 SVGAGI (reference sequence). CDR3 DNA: TGTGCCAGCAACTCAGGACAGGGGAACAGGGAGACCCAGTACTTC. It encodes CASNSGQGNRETQYF.

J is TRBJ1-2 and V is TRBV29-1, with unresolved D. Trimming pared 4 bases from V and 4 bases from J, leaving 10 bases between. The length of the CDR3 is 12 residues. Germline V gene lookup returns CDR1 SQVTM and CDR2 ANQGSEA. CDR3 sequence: CSVGESLYGYTF. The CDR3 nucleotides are TGCAGCGTTGGCGAATCACTCTATGGCTACACCTTC.

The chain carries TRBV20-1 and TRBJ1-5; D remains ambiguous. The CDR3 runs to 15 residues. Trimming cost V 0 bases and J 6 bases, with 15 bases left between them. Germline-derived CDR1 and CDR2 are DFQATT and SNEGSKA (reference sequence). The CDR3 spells CSAREGGNFGQPQHF. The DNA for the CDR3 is TGCAGTGCTAGAGAGGGAGGCAATTTTGGTCAGCCCCAGCATTTT.

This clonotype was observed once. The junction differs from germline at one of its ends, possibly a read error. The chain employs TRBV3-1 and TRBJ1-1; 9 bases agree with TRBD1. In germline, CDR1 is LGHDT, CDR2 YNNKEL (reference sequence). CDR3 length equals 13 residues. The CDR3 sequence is CASKQGANTEASF. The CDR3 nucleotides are TGTGCCAGTAAACAGGGGGCAAACACTGAAGCTTCCTTT.

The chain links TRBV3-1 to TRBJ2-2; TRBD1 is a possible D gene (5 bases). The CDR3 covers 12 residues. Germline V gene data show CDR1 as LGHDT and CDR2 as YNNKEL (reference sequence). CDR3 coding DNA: TGTGCTCCGATCAGGGAAACCGGGGAGCTGTTTTTT. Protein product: CAPIRETGELFF.

The CDR3 sequence is CASSPGTSVYEQYF. The CDR3 bases are TGTGCCAGCAGCCCCGGGACTAGCGTTTACGAGCAGTACTTC. The genes are TRBV12-3 or TRBV12-4 and TRBJ2-7, with 10 bases fitting TRBD2. V dropped 6 bases and J dropped 4; count of bases not matched to a gene: 6. There are 14 residues in the CDR3.

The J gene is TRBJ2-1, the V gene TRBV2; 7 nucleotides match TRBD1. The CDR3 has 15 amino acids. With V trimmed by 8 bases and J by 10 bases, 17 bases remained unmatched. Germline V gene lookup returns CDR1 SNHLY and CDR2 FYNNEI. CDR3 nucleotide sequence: TGTGCCAGCGGCGATTTAGGGGGCGACTTGTCGGAGCAGTTCTTC. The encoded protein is CASGDLGGDLSEQFF.

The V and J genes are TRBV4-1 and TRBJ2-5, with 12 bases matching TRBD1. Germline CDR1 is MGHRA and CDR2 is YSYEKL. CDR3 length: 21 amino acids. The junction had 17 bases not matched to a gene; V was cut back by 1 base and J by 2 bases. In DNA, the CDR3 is TGCGCCAGCAGCCAAGTCTCGGCCCCGGGGACAGGGGGCGGGGTGCAAGAGACCCAGTACTTC. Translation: CASSQVSAPGTGGGVQETQYF.

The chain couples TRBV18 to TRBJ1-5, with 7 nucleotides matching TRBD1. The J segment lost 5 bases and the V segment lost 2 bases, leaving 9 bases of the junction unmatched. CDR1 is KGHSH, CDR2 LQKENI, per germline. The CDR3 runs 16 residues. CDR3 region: CASSPTTGRMDQPQHF. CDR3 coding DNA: TGTGCCAGCTCACCAACGACAGGGAGAATGGATCAGCCCCAGCATTTT.

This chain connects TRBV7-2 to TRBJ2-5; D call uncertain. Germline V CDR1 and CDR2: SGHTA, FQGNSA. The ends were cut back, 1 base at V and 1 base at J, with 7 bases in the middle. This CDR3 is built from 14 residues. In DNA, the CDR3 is TGTGCCAGCAGCTTAGTTCACGGCCAAGAGACCCAGTACTTC. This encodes CASSLVHGQETQYF.

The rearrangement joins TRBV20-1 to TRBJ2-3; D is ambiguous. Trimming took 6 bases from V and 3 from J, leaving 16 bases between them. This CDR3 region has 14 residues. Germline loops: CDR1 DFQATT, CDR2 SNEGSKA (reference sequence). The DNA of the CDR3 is TGCAGTGCCGATAAATGGCCGGATACAGATACGCAGTATTTT. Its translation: CSADKWPDTDTQYF.

CDR3 region: CASSLVVRAHEQYF. The CDR3 DNA reads TGTGCCAGCAGCTTAGTAGTTCGTGCTCACGAGCAGTACTTC. V gene TRBV7-9 combines with J gene TRBJ2-7, with D unclear. The ends were cut back, 1 base at V and 5 bases at J, with 12 bases in the middle. Germline V gives CDR1 SEHNR, CDR2 FQNEAQ (reference sequence). The CDR3 consists of 14 residues.